Each of the 19 T cell receptor beta chains below was sequenced from the same sample in a study of blood T cells in healthy people across ages. Next came a second PCR, run for 7 to 11 cycles, which used a sample-barcoded 5' primer along with a J-beta primer mix. From the 5' RACE reads, TCRdb called clonotypes with MiXCR, one entry per CDR3 protein. The sample lists 590,000 or so distinct CDR3 sequences; about 30% were seen once. Sequenced material: blood. These receptors all come from an elderly woman in good health.

This clonotype was detected many times. V gene TRBV20-1 combines with J gene TRBJ2-7; 12 bases match TRBD2. Germline-derived CDR1 and CDR2 are DFQATT and SNEGSKA (reference sequence). V lost 6 bases to trimming and J lost 0 bases; unmatched junction nucleotides: 18. CDR3 length equals 19 residues. CDR3 nucleotides: TGCAGTGCGTGGGGGTCTTCTAGCGGGGGGGTTACCAGCTCCTACGAGCAGTACTTC. Translated: CSAWGSSSGGVTSSYEQYF.

This clonotype turned up a few times. The chain combines TRBV6-5 with TRBJ1-1, with 7 bases fitting TRBD1. V shed 2 bases, J shed 4 bases, and the junction held 25 bases outside the gene matches. Germline V gene lookup returns CDR1 MNHEY and CDR2 SVGAGI. The CDR3 runs to 21 residues. CDR3 DNA sequence: TGTGCCAGCAGTTACCCGGCCGGGGCCGCAGGGACAGACGTACAGAGCACTGAAGCTTTCTTT. Translation gives CASSYPAGAAGTDVQSTEAFF.

The chain combines TRBV18 with TRBJ2-1; D remains unclear. The CDR3 has 15 residues. Trimming took 7 bases from V and 7 from J, leaving 20 bases between them. Germline CDR1 and CDR2: KGHSH and LQKENI. The DNA of the CDR3 is TGTGCCAGCTTCCGCCCCTTAACCTCCGCAAATGAGCAGTTCTTC. It translates to CASFRPLTSANEQFF.

This clonotype was counted many times. This sequence joins TRBV3-1 and TRBJ2-7; D is unresolved. The germline V and J ends were trimmed by 5 bases and 3 bases, with 8 bases remaining between them. CDR3 length: 12 amino acids. Germline lookup yields CDR1 LGHDT and CDR2 YNNKEL (reference sequence). The CDR3: CASSVADYEQYF. The CDR3 coding sequence is TGTGCCAGCAGCGTGGCAGACTACGAGCAGTACTTC.

At least ten counts were recorded for this clonotype. The chain recombines TRBV5-1 with TRBJ2-7; maybe TRBD1 (5 bases). Trimming cost V 0 bases and J 2 bases, with 9 bases left between them. CDR1 is SGHRS and CDR2 is YFSETQ in the germline V gene. The CDR3 length is 14 residues. Here the CDR3 reads CASSLAKGAYEQYF. CDR3 coding DNA: TGCGCCAGCAGCTTGGCAAAAGGGGCCTACGAGCAGTACTTC.

This clonotype was observed many times. The chain combines TRBV20-1 with TRBJ2-5; D gene unclear. CDR3 length equals 12 residues. The germline V and J ends were trimmed by 4 bases and 4 bases, with 10 bases remaining between them. Germline CDR1 and CDR2: DFQATT and SNEGSKA (reference sequence). This CDR3 is CSAIFSRETQYF. The DNA of the CDR3 is TGCAGTGCTATATTCTCCAGAGAGACCCAGTACTTC.

This clonotype has ten or more counts. The DNA of the CDR3 is TGTGCCAGCAGCTTATCAGGGGCGGCTAACTATGGCTACACCTTC. Protein product: CASSLSGAANYGYTF. The chain employs TRBV7-9 and TRBJ1-2; perhaps TRBD1 as D (6 bases). Germline CDR1 SEHNR, CDR2 FQNEAQ (reference sequence). The CDR3 is 15 amino acids. V shed 2 bases and J shed 0 bases, with 10 bases lying between them.

This clonotype was found a few times. This chain joins TRBV28 and TRBJ2-4; D remains ambiguous. The CDR3 spans 15 residues. CDR1 MDHEN and CDR2 SYDVKM come from the germline V gene. V lost 4 bases, J lost 0 bases, and 10 bases lay in between. CDR3 region: CASSSAEIAKNIQYF. The DNA for the CDR3 is TGTGCCAGCAGTTCGGCGGAGATAGCCAAAAACATTCAGTACTTC.

This clonotype was found many times. V and J are TRBV4-2 and TRBJ2-5, with 10 bases that match TRBD1. Germline assignment: CDR1 LGHNA and CDR2 YNFKEQ. V was clipped by 0 bases and J by 3 bases; unmatched bases: 4. The CDR3 loop spans 16 amino acids. Here the CDR3 reads CASSQDVGQGEETQYF. CDR3 DNA sequence: TGTGCCAGCAGCCAAGATGTAGGACAGGGGGAAGAGACCCAGTACTTC.

Many counts were recorded for this clonotype. This chain joins TRBV7-3 and TRBJ2-3; 10 nucleotides agree with TRBD2. The CDR3 runs to 17 residues. Germline lookup yields CDR1 SGHTA and CDR2 FQGTGA. Trimming took 3 bases from V and 1 from J; bases not matched to a gene: 7. The CDR3 reads CASSLTRAGGGTDTQYF. The CDR3 DNA sequence: TGTGCCAGCAGCTTGACAAGAGCGGGGGGGGGCACAGATACGCAGTATTTT.

The V call is TRBV12-3 or TRBV12-4, the J call TRBJ1-1; 7 bases are shared with TRBD1. The CDR3 contains 14 residues. V was clipped by 5 bases and J by 1 base; unmatched bases: 4. CDR3 bases: TGTGCCAGCAGTAGCAGGGGGTGGAACACTGAAGCTTTCTTT. It codes for CASSSRGWNTEAFF.

This clonotype was counted between two and nine times. V is TRBV6-5 and J is TRBJ2-1; 9 nucleotides align to TRBD1. Trimming cost V 6 bases and J 10 bases; bases outside gene matches: 7. The CDR3 contains 13 residues. The germline gives CDR1 MNHEY, CDR2 SVGAGI. CDR3: CASSQDRGYEQFF. The CDR3 coding sequence is TGTGCCAGCAGCCAGGACAGGGGCTACGAGCAGTTCTTC.

A note on this clonotype: A read error is possible here, since a much larger clone lies one base away. The chain has TRBV5-4 and TRBJ2-3; D gene uncertain. In germline, CDR1 is SGHNT, CDR2 YYREEE (reference sequence). There are 14 residues in the CDR3. The CDR3 nucleotides are TGTGCCAGCAGCTTGGGGGTAGGAACAGATACGCAGGATTTT. Protein product: CASSLGVGTDTQDF.

With regard to this clonotype: This may arise from a read error, as a much more abundant clone is one base away. V gene TRBV5-1 combines with J gene TRBJ2-1, with D possibly being TRBD1 (6 bases). The germline V gene has CDR1 SGHRS and CDR2 YFSETQ. This CDR3 has 16 residues. CDR3 sequence (DNA): TGCGCCAGCAGCTTGGTAACAGGGAAATCCTACAATGAGCGGTTCTTC. Protein: CASSLVTGKSYNERFF.

The chain is built from TRBV6-5 and TRBJ1-2; a weak D match, TRBD1 (6 bases). The V gene's germline CDR1 is MNHEY and CDR2 SVGAGI. The CDR3 contains 15 residues. The V and J ends lost 0 bases and 6 bases respectively, with 14 bases between them. The CDR3 here is CASSYSKGGFDGYTF. In nucleotides, the CDR3 is TGTGCCAGCAGTTACTCGAAAGGGGGGTTCGATGGCTACACCTTC.

This clonotype was picked up many times. The chain carries TRBV5-1 and TRBJ1-4; D is unclear. This CDR3 is 14 amino acids long. Trimming removed 5 bases at V and 8 bases at J, with 16 bases between. Germline assignment: CDR1 SGHRS and CDR2 YFSETQ. CDR3 region: CASRSAGSHEKLFF. The CDR3 region has the DNA TGCGCCAGCAGGAGTGCGGGCTCCCACGAAAAACTGTTTTTT. The complete variable domain, with remaining parts taken from reference TRBV5-1 and TRBJ1-4, reads KAGVTQTPRYLIKTRGQQVTLSCSPISGHRSVSWYQQTPGQGLQFLFEYFSETQRNKGNFPGRFSGRQFSNSRSEMNVSTLELGDSALYLCASRSAGSHEKLFFGSGTQLSVL.

About this clonotype itself: A much bigger clone sits one base away, suggesting this may be a read error. CDR3 in DNA: TGCAGCGTTGATTTGGACGGGGGCCATGGCTACACCTTC. The encoded protein is CSVDLDGGHGYTF. The rearrangement joins TRBV29-1 to TRBJ1-2; weak D call: TRBD1 (6 bases). Trimming removed 3 bases from V and 6 bases from J, with 14 bases in between. The CDR3 is 13 residues long. Germline-derived CDR1 and CDR2 are SQVTM and ANQGSEA.

The chain uses TRBV9 and TRBJ2-7; D is unclear. Germline V gene sequence: CDR1 SGDLS, CDR2 YYNGEE. The CDR3 consists of 14 residues. V lost 3 bases, J lost 7 bases, and 17 bases lay in between. CDR3 residues: CASSGELSSNEQYF. In DNA form, the CDR3 reads TGTGCCAGCAGCGGAGAGTTGAGCTCCAATGAGCAGTACTTC.

Ten or more counts support this clonotype. The chain is built from TRBV7-9 and TRBJ1-1; D is undetermined. The CDR3 loop spans 13 amino acids. Germline-derived CDR1 and CDR2 are SEHNR and FQNEAQ (reference sequence). The V end lost 4 bases, the J end lost 1 base, and 7 bases lay between the germline ends. Written as DNA, the CDR3 is TGTGCCAGCAGCTACGGCACGAACACTGAAGCTTTCTTT. Protein product: CASSYGTNTEAFF.